Listed below are T cell receptor beta chains from one sample, sequenced in a study of blood T cell repertoires in COVID-19. Assay: immunoSEQ multiplex PCR; the TCRdb copy retains only in-frame clones and omits some. The sample contains tens of thousands of clones, 93% of which appear only once. The sequenced sample was peripheral blood. The receptors were gathered from a human donor in a cohort sampled during active COVID-19. The CDR3 runs from the conserved cysteine through the conserved F or W. Fields, in order: CDR3 protein, CDR3 DNA, V gene, J gene, clone size, D gene. A D gene is named only where the DNA matches it firmly. Rows give clone size only sometimes, using once, few, many, or a class for an expanded clone.

cdr3_aa: CASSGPGSLYGYTF; cdr3_nt: TGTGCCAGCAGCGGGCCGGGATCCCTCTATGGCTACACCTTC; v_call: TRBV9; j_call: TRBJ1-2; clone_size: .; d_call: .
cdr3_aa: CASSYLRGLGNGYTF; cdr3_nt: TGTGCCAGCAGTTACTTGCGGGGGCTTGGGAATGGCTACACCTTC; v_call: TRBV6-5; j_call: TRBJ1-2; clone_size: .; d_call: .
cdr3_aa: CASSLTGRYEQYF; cdr3_nt: TGTGCCAGCAGTTTGACAGGGAGATACGAGCAGTACTTC; v_call: TRBV27; j_call: TRBJ2-7; clone_size: .; d_call: TRBD1
cdr3_aa: CASSLNGQIPYEQYF; cdr3_nt: TGTGCCAGCAGTTTAAACGGACAGATACCCTACGAGCAGTACTTC; v_call: TRBV27; j_call: TRBJ2-7; clone_size: .; d_call: .
cdr3_aa: CASTFAEVSYGYTF; cdr3_nt: TGTGCCAGTACCTTCGCGGAGGTTTCTTATGGCTACACCTTC; v_call: TRBV19; j_call: TRBJ1-2; clone_size: .; d_call: .
cdr3_aa: CASNSRGLNTEAFF; cdr3_nt: TGTGCCAGCAACTCCAGGGGTTTGAACACTGAAGCTTTCTTT; v_call: TRBV6-5; j_call: TRBJ1-1; clone_size: once; d_call: .
cdr3_aa: CASSQERRGAAFF; cdr3_nt: TGCGCCAGCAGCCAAGAACGTCGGGGGGCGGCTTTCTTT; v_call: TRBV4-1; j_call: TRBJ1-1; clone_size: .; d_call: .
cdr3_aa: CASSLGTGVGYTF; cdr3_nt: TGTGCCAGCAGTTTGGGGACAGGGGTTGGCTACACCTTC; v_call: TRBV12-3/TRBV12-4; j_call: TRBJ1-2; clone_size: .; d_call: TRBD1
cdr3_aa: CASSDINLNTEAFF; cdr3_nt: TGTGCCAGCAGTGATATCAACTTGAACACTGAAGCTTTCTTT; v_call: TRBV25-1; j_call: TRBJ1-1; clone_size: .; d_call: .
cdr3_aa: CASSFRDRGYGEQYF; cdr3_nt: TGTGCCAGCAGTTTCCGGGACAGGGGGTATGGCGAGCAGTACTTC; v_call: TRBV27; j_call: TRBJ2-7; clone_size: .; d_call: TRBD1
cdr3_aa: CASSYGGQFSGELFF; cdr3_nt: TGTGCCAGCAGCTACGGGGGGCAGTTCTCCGGGGAGCTGTTTTTT; v_call: TRBV7-6; j_call: TRBJ2-2; clone_size: .; d_call: .
cdr3_aa: CASSLDRQGAETQYF; cdr3_nt: TGTGCCAGCAGCTTGGATCGCCAGGGTGCAGAGACCCAGTACTTC; v_call: TRBV5-6; j_call: TRBJ2-5; clone_size: .; d_call: .
cdr3_aa: CASSVTDYGYTF; cdr3_nt: TGTGCCAGCAGCGTGACAGATTATGGCTACACCTTC; v_call: TRBV7-9; j_call: TRBJ1-2; clone_size: .; d_call: .
cdr3_aa: CASTRQGPGNTEAFF; cdr3_nt: TGTGCCAGCACTCGACAGGGTCCTGGCAACACTGAAGCTTTCTTT; v_call: TRBV27; j_call: TRBJ1-1; clone_size: .; d_call: TRBD1
cdr3_aa: CASSPAGDSRSGYTF; cdr3_nt: TGTGCCAGCTCACCGGCAGGGGACAGCAGGTCCGGCTACACCTTC; v_call: TRBV18; j_call: TRBJ1-2; clone_size: once; d_call: TRBD1
cdr3_aa: CASSLLGPPGSPGGYTF; cdr3_nt: TGTGCCAGCAGTCTACTTGGACCCCCAGGGTCCCCTGGGGGCTACACCTTC; v_call: TRBV14; j_call: TRBJ1-2; clone_size: .; d_call: .
cdr3_aa: CASSSEGPFNEKLFF; cdr3_nt: TGTGCCAGCAGCTCGGAGGGGCCCTTTAATGAAAAACTGTTTTTT; v_call: TRBV5-5; j_call: TRBJ1-4; clone_size: .; d_call: .
cdr3_aa: CASSLQGIRNSPLHF; cdr3_nt: TGTGCCAGCAGCTTACAGGGAATTCGAAATTCACCCCTCCACTTT; v_call: TRBV5-5; j_call: TRBJ1-6; clone_size: .; d_call: .
cdr3_aa: CASSLGTTGRGEQFF; cdr3_nt: TGTGCCAGCAGCTTAGGGACTACGGGGAGAGGTGAGCAGTTCTTC; v_call: TRBV5-4; j_call: TRBJ2-1; clone_size: .; d_call: TRBD2
cdr3_aa: CASSHLTGTSYEQYF; cdr3_nt: TGCGCCAGCAGCCACTTAACCGGGACTAGCTACGAGCAGTACTTC; v_call: TRBV4-1; j_call: TRBJ2-7; clone_size: .; d_call: TRBD2
cdr3_aa: CAWSTRTTGELFF; cdr3_nt: TGTGCCTGGAGTACCCGGACAACCGGGGAGCTGTTTTTT; v_call: TRBV30; j_call: TRBJ2-2; clone_size: .; d_call: .
cdr3_aa: CASSQADRGNEKLFF; cdr3_nt: TGTGCCAGCAGCCAAGCCGACCGCGGGAATGAAAAACTGTTTTTT; v_call: TRBV3-1/TRBV3-2; j_call: TRBJ1-4; clone_size: .; d_call: .
cdr3_aa: CASSINRGYEQYF; cdr3_nt: TGTGCCAGTAGTATCAACAGGGGCTACGAGCAGTACTTC; v_call: TRBV19; j_call: TRBJ2-7; clone_size: .; d_call: TRBD1
cdr3_aa: CASSLAGANTGELFF; cdr3_nt: TGTGCCAGCAGCTTAGCAGGGGCGAACACCGGGGAGCTGTTTTTT; v_call: TRBV7-3; j_call: TRBJ2-2; clone_size: .; d_call: .
cdr3_aa: CASSYTGTGGTEAFF; cdr3_nt: TGTGCCAGCAGCTACACCGGGACAGGGGGCACTGAAGCTTTCTTT; v_call: TRBV5-6; j_call: TRBJ1-1; clone_size: .; d_call: TRBD1
cdr3_aa: CASRLGHSYEQYF; cdr3_nt: TGTGCAAGTCGCTTAGGACACTCCTACGAGCAGTACTTC; v_call: TRBV12-2; j_call: TRBJ2-7; clone_size: .; d_call: .
cdr3_aa: CASSLLSGSTYEQYF; cdr3_nt: TGCGCCAGCAGCTTGCTAAGCGGGAGTACTTACGAGCAGTACTTC; v_call: TRBV5-1; j_call: TRBJ2-7; clone_size: once; d_call: TRBD2
cdr3_aa: CASCGLAGTGELFF; cdr3_nt: TGTGCCAGCTGCGGACTAGCGGGCACCGGGGAGCTGTTTTTT; v_call: TRBV3-1/TRBV3-2; j_call: TRBJ2-2; clone_size: .; d_call: TRBD2
cdr3_aa: CASSEYPRGYGYTF; cdr3_nt: TGTGCCAGCAGTGAATACCCCAGAGGCTATGGCTACACCTTC; v_call: TRBV25-1; j_call: TRBJ1-2; clone_size: once; d_call: .
cdr3_aa: CASSQEGGLHPNTDTQYF; cdr3_nt: TGTGCCAGCAGCCAAGAAGGGGGCCTCCATCCTAACACAGATACGCAGTATTTT; v_call: TRBV14; j_call: TRBJ2-3; clone_size: .; d_call: TRBD1
cdr3_aa: CASSLVAGGTEAFF; cdr3_nt: TGCGCCAGCAGCTTGGTTGCAGGGGGCACTGAAGCTTTCTTT; v_call: TRBV5-1; j_call: TRBJ1-1; clone_size: .; d_call: TRBD1
cdr3_aa: CASLAGLVTEAFF; cdr3_nt: TGTGCCAGCTTAGCAGGGTTGGTCACTGAAGCTTTCTTT; v_call: TRBV2; j_call: TRBJ1-1; clone_size: .; d_call: .
cdr3_aa: CASSFGMGSEQYF; cdr3_nt: TGTGCCAGCAGTTTTGGAATGGGGAGTGAGCAGTACTTC; v_call: TRBV27; j_call: TRBJ2-7; clone_size: .; d_call: .
cdr3_aa: CASSPGTGVPRHSYEQYF; cdr3_nt: TGTGCCAGCAGCCCCGGGACAGGGGTTCCTCGCCACTCCTACGAGCAGTACTTC; v_call: TRBV21-1; j_call: TRBJ2-7; clone_size: .; d_call: .
cdr3_aa: CASSTDLAGRFNEQFF; cdr3_nt: TGTGCCAGCAGCACCGATCTAGCGGGACGGTTCAATGAGCAGTTCTTC; v_call: TRBV7-3; j_call: TRBJ2-1; clone_size: .; d_call: TRBD2
cdr3_aa: CASSRDREREQYF; cdr3_nt: TGTGCCAGCAGCCGGGACAGGGAACGCGAGCAGTACTTC; v_call: TRBV5-4; j_call: TRBJ2-7; clone_size: .; d_call: TRBD1
cdr3_aa: CASSELTGSYEQYF; cdr3_nt: TGCGCCAGCAGTGAGTTGACAGGGTCCTACGAGCAGTACTTC; v_call: TRBV10-2; j_call: TRBJ2-7; clone_size: .; d_call: TRBD1
cdr3_aa: CASSKDRAYGYTF; cdr3_nt: TGTGCCAGCAGTAAGGACAGGGCGTATGGCTACACCTTC; v_call: TRBV12-3/TRBV12-4; j_call: TRBJ1-2; clone_size: once; d_call: TRBD1
cdr3_aa: CASSLRGGHGANYGYTF; cdr3_nt: TGTGCCAGCAGCTTACGTGGGGGCCACGGAGCTAACTATGGCTACACCTTC; v_call: TRBV13; j_call: TRBJ1-2; clone_size: .; d_call: .
cdr3_aa: CASSEDRAATEAFF; cdr3_nt: TGTGCCAGCAGTGAGGACAGGGCGGCCACTGAAGCTTTCTTT; v_call: TRBV6-1; j_call: TRBJ1-1; clone_size: .; d_call: TRBD1
cdr3_aa: CASSSPLVLTATYEQYF; cdr3_nt: TGTGCCAGCAGCTCTCCTCTGGTGTTGACAGCTACCTACGAGCAGTACTTC; v_call: TRBV7-9; j_call: TRBJ2-7; clone_size: .; d_call: .
cdr3_aa: CASSLSGDTEAFF; cdr3_nt: TGTGCCAGCAGCTTATCAGGGGACACTGAAGCTTTCTTT; v_call: TRBV7-3; j_call: TRBJ1-1; clone_size: .; d_call: .
cdr3_aa: CASTRVWRGRDTQYF; cdr3_nt: TGTGCCAGCACGAGGGTTTGGAGGGGGCGAGATACGCAGTATTTT; v_call: TRBV27; j_call: TRBJ2-3; clone_size: .; d_call: .
cdr3_aa: CASSLDLFGGPYNEQFF; cdr3_nt: TGTGCCAGCAGCTTAGATCTCTTCGGGGGTCCCTACAATGAGCAGTTCTTC; v_call: TRBV11-2; j_call: TRBJ2-1; clone_size: .; d_call: .
cdr3_aa: CAWSSDSFNQPQHF; cdr3_nt: TGTGCCTGGAGTTCGGACAGTTTCAATCAGCCCCAGCATTTT; v_call: TRBV30; j_call: TRBJ1-5; clone_size: .; d_call: .
cdr3_aa: CASSVRATGGYGYTF; cdr3_nt: TGTGCCAGCAGCGTCAGGGCCACGGGGGGCTATGGCTACACCTTC; v_call: TRBV9; j_call: TRBJ1-2; clone_size: .; d_call: .
cdr3_aa: CASSRGDNYGYTF; cdr3_nt: TGTGCCAGCAGCCGCGGGGATAACTATGGCTACACCTTC; v_call: TRBV7-9; j_call: TRBJ1-2; clone_size: .; d_call: .
cdr3_aa: CASSDGTRGRTLAGELFF; cdr3_nt: TGCGCCAGCAGTGATGGGACCAGGGGGAGGACCTTAGCCGGGGAGCTGTTTTTT; v_call: TRBV10-1; j_call: TRBJ2-2; clone_size: .; d_call: .
cdr3_aa: CASLPQGLAGGPTDTQYF; cdr3_nt: TGTGCCAGCCTACCCCAAGGACTAGCGGGGGGGCCCACAGATACGCAGTATTTT; v_call: TRBV2; j_call: TRBJ2-3; clone_size: .; d_call: TRBD2
cdr3_aa: CASSLGAQSINYGYTF; cdr3_nt: TGCGCCAGCAGCTTGGGGGCGCAGTCTATAAACTATGGCTACACCTTC; v_call: TRBV5-1; j_call: TRBJ1-2; clone_size: .; d_call: .
cdr3_aa: CATAGPGLVLYNEQFF; cdr3_nt: TGTGCCACCGCTGGGCCGGGACTAGTGCTTTACAATGAGCAGTTCTTC; v_call: TRBV19; j_call: TRBJ2-1; clone_size: .; d_call: TRBD2
cdr3_aa: CAWSELPVPLTDTQYF; cdr3_nt: TGTGCCTGGAGTGAACTCCCCGTTCCCCTCACAGATACGCAGTATTTT; v_call: TRBV30; j_call: TRBJ2-3; clone_size: .; d_call: .